These 32 T cell receptor beta chains share one sample of origin, sequenced in a study of monozygotic twins with cystic fibrosis. Here immunoSEQ multiplex PCR was the method, and the copy in TCRdb shows in-frame clones only, minus some. This table has around 9,500 clones, about 98% appearing once. Source material: blood. Every receptor here comes from a girl under 10 years old with cystic fibrosis.

This sequence joins TRBV19 and TRBJ2-1; a weak D match, TRBD1 (6 bases). Trimming stripped 5 bases from V and 7 bases from J, with 15 bases between. Germline V gene data show CDR1 as LNHDA and CDR2 as SQIVND (reference sequence). CDR3 length: 14 amino acids. The CDR3 coding sequence is TGTGCCAGTAGTGGGAAGGGGGTGTGGAATGAGCAGTTCTTC. This codes for CASSGKGVWNEQFF.

This clone occurred once. The chain recombines TRBV27 with TRBJ2-3; D not resolved. The CDR3 sequence is 13 residues long. Trimming removed 6 bases at V and 2 bases at J, with 9 bases between. Germline CDR1 is MNHEY and CDR2 is SMNVEV (reference sequence). The CDR3 nucleotides are TGTGCCAGCAGGGGCAGATTCACAGATACGCAGTATTTT. It yields the protein CASRGRFTDTQYF.

The gene calls are TRBV7-2 and TRBJ2-7, with 10 bases aligning to TRBD2. The length of the CDR3 is 14 residues. With 2 bases clipped from V and 2 bases from J, the junction kept 0 bases outside the gene matches. Per the germline V gene, CDR1 is SGHTA and CDR2 is FQGNSA. This CDR3 reads CASSLLAGAYEQYF. In DNA form, the CDR3 reads TGTGCCAGCAGCTTACTAGCGGGAGCCTACGAGCAGTACTTC.

J is TRBJ2-1 and V is TRBV28; 8 positions match TRBD1. The CDR3 totals 14 residues. Germline CDR1 and CDR2: MDHEN and SYDVKM. V lost 5 bases, J lost 5 bases, and 5 bases stayed unmatched. The CDR3 reads CASSVLTGDNEQFF. The CDR3 DNA reads as TGTGCCAGCAGTGTCTTGACAGGGGACAATGAGCAGTTCTTC. Combining the CDR3 with reference TRBV28 and TRBJ2-1 gives the whole variable domain DVKVTQSSRYLVKRTGEKVFLECVQDMDHENMFWYRQDPGLGLRLIYFSYDVKMKEKGDIPEGYSVSREKKERFSLILESASTNQTSMYLCASSVLTGDNEQFFGPGTRLTVL.

The chain combines TRBV7-2 with TRBJ1-1, with a possible D match to TRBD1 (6 bases). Germline assignment: CDR1 SGHTA and CDR2 FQGNSA. This CDR3 has 16 amino acids. Trimming removed 2 bases at V and 0 bases at J, with 13 bases between. In DNA form, the CDR3 reads TGTGCCAGCAGCTTAAACCAGGGGAGAATGAACACTGAAGCTTTCTTT. Residues: CASSLNQGRMNTEAFF.

The rearrangement joins TRBV27 to TRBJ2-7, with TRBD2 matching 7 bases. Germline values: CDR1 MNHEY, CDR2 SMNVEV (reference sequence). The length of the CDR3 is 12 residues. Trimming at V came to 2 bases and at J to 10 bases, leaving 5 bases not matched to a gene. The CDR3 DNA reads TGTGCCAGCAGTTTAAAGGGAGGGCGACAGTACTTC. It encodes CASSLKGGRQYF.

The chain recombines TRBV19 with TRBJ1-2; 8 bases are a match to TRBD1. Trimming at V came to 4 bases and at J to 4 bases, leaving 8 bases not matched to a gene. CDR1 LNHDA and CDR2 SQIVND come from the germline V gene (reference sequence). The CDR3 covers 15 residues. The CDR3 sequence is CASSSPGQVSYGYTF. The CDR3 DNA reads TGTGCCAGTAGTAGCCCGGGACAGGTCTCCTATGGCTACACCTTC.

The genes are TRBV11-2 and TRBJ2-7; TRBD1 matches 8 bases. CDR3 length: 15 residues. Germline CDR1 and CDR2: SGHAT and FQNNGV. V was pared by 0 bases and J by 6 bases, with 7 bases of the junction left unmatched. The CDR3 coding sequence is TGTGCCAGCAGCTTAGATCTGGTCAGGGGGCTCGAGCAGTACTTC. Translated: CASSLDLVRGLEQYF.

CDR3 in DNA: TGTGCCAGCACCCTAGGGTCCTACAATGAGCAGTTCTTC. Its translation: CASTLGSYNEQFF. V usage is TRBV28 and J usage is TRBJ2-1; D remains unclear. V was trimmed by 7 bases and J by 1 base, leaving 8 bases between them. The CDR3 spans 13 residues. Germline CDR1 and CDR2: MDHEN and SYDVKM.

This sequence joins TRBV4-3 and TRBJ2-7, with 8 nucleotides matching TRBD2. The length of the CDR3 is 15 residues. With 2 bases clipped from V and 0 bases from J, the junction kept 3 bases outside the gene matches. Germline values: CDR1 LGHNA, CDR2 YSLEER. The CDR3 DNA reads TGCGCCAGCAGCCAAAAAGCGGGGGACTCCTACGAGCAGTACTTC. Protein sequence: CASSQKAGDSYEQYF.

The chain couples TRBV4-3 to TRBJ2-2; TRBD2 agrees at 7 bases. Germline assignment: CDR1 LGHNA and CDR2 YSLEER. J lost 6 bases, V lost 9 bases, and 10 bases had no gene match. CDR3 length equals 14 residues. The chain's CDR3 is CASPRGVSAGELFF. CDR3 sequence (DNA): TGCGCCAGTCCTCGGGGGGTATCGGCCGGGGAGCTGTTTTTT.

This chain links TRBV30 with TRBJ2-7, with 9 positions matching TRBD1. This CDR3 is 16 amino acids long. Germline V CDR1 and CDR2: GTSNPN, SVGIG (reference sequence). V shed 3 bases and J 2 bases; nucleotides not matched to a gene: 11. For the CDR3, the DNA is TGTGCCTGGAGGAACACAGGGGGCGGTAGGACCTACGAGCAGTACTTC. Its protein product is CAWRNTGGGRTYEQYF.

This clone was counted a single time. This CDR3 is CASSQYNSNYGYTF. CDR3 nucleotides: TGTGCCAGCAGCCAATATAATTCCAACTATGGCTACACCTTC. The J gene is TRBJ1-2, the V gene TRBV16, with D unresolved. The CDR3 is 14 amino acids. Deletions cut 1 base from V and 2 bases from J, with 8 bases between. Germline V CDR1 and CDR2: KGHSY, FQNENV. Supplemented by reference TRBV16 and TRBJ1-2, the full variable domain reads GEEVAQTPKHLVRGEGQKAKLYCAPIKGHSYVFWYQQVLKNEFKFLISFQNENVFDETGMPKERFSAKCLPNSPCSLEIQATKLEDSAVYFCASSQYNSNYGYTFGSGTRLTVV.

As for this clone: Germline and junction disagree at one end, which may indicate a read error. This chain uses TRBV19 with TRBJ2-7; D gene unclear. Looked up from germline, CDR1 is LNHDA and CDR2 is SQIVND (reference sequence). The CDR3 is made up of 13 amino acids. This CDR3 is CASSILGSSEQYF. The CDR3, as DNA: TGTGCCAGTAGTATCCTAGGCTCCTCCGAGCAGTACTTC.

V is TRBV4-1 and J is TRBJ1-2; tentative D call: TRBD1 (6 bases). CDR1 MGHRA and CDR2 YSYEKL come from the germline V gene. Trimming took 8 bases from V and 8 from J, leaving 12 bases between them. CDR3 size: 11 residues. The CDR3, as DNA: TGCGCCAGCCGAGGGGGGGGCGGCTACACCTTC. As protein: CASRGGGGYTF.

The chain joins TRBV19 to TRBJ1-5; D is undetermined. CDR1 and CDR2 from the germline V gene are LNHDA and SQIVND (reference sequence). The germline V and J ends were trimmed by 7 bases and 2 bases, with 9 bases remaining between them. CDR3 length: 13 amino acids. The CDR3 region is CASNGQRNQPQHF. The CDR3 DNA is TGTGCCAGTAATGGTCAGCGCAATCAGCCCCAGCATTTT.

The chain has TRBV7-9 and TRBJ2-7, with TRBD2 identical over 11 bases. The length of the CDR3 is 14 residues. Germline lookup yields CDR1 SEHNR and CDR2 FQNEAQ (reference sequence). V lost 1 base to trimming and J lost 6 bases; unmatched junction nucleotides: 2. DNA for the CDR3: TGTGCCAGCAGCTTAGGACTAGCGGGAAGCGAGCAGTACTTC. This sequence encodes CASSLGLAGSEQYF.

This clone has a single count. The CDR3 loop reads CASSPGLAGTNEQFF. The CDR3 DNA follows: TGCGCCAGCAGCCCGGGACTAGCGGGAACCAATGAGCAGTTCTTC. The V call is TRBV4-1, the J call TRBJ2-1; 13 bases fit TRBD2. V was clipped by 4 bases and J by 6 bases; unmatched bases: 3. The CDR3 loop spans 15 amino acids. The V gene's germline CDR1 is MGHRA and CDR2 YSYEKL.

V usage is TRBV10-1 and J usage is TRBJ2-1; D remains ambiguous. This CDR3 contains 12 residues. V lost 4 bases, J lost 5 bases, and 6 bases lay in between. Looked up from germline, CDR1 is WNHNN and CDR2 is SYGVQD (reference sequence). The CDR3 loop reads CASSGGNNEQFF. The CDR3 coding sequence is TGCGCCAGCAGTGGGGGAAACAATGAGCAGTTCTTC.

The V gene is TRBV2, the J gene TRBJ1-1; weak D call: TRBD1 (6 bases). Trimming stripped 5 bases from V and 1 base from J, with 11 bases between. The CDR3 sequence is 14 residues long. Germline V gives CDR1 SNHLY, CDR2 FYNNEI. CDR3 residues: CASSPGTRNTEAFF. In DNA form, the CDR3 reads TGTGCCAGCAGTCCCGGGACAAGGAACACTGAAGCTTTCTTT.

V and J are TRBV4-1 and TRBJ2-7, with D possibly TRBD2 on 5 matching bases. The length of the CDR3 is 16 residues. Germline CDR1 reads MGHRA; CDR2 reads YSYEKL. V was trimmed by 0 bases and J by 1 base, leaving 13 bases between them. The CDR3 loop is CASSQEVGWESYEQYF. The CDR3 nucleotides read TGCGCCAGCAGCCAAGAGGTGGGTTGGGAGTCCTACGAGCAGTACTTC.

This clone was recorded only once. V is TRBV27 and J is TRBJ1-2; 8 positions agree with TRBD1. Losses at the gene ends were 6 bases for V and 1 base for J; bases not matched to a gene: 10. This CDR3 has 16 amino acids. The germline gives CDR1 MNHEY, CDR2 SMNVEV (reference sequence). CDR3 in amino acids: CASRQTGTGFNYGYTF. The CDR3 DNA is TGTGCCAGCAGACAAACTGGGACAGGATTTAACTATGGCTACACCTTC.

J is TRBJ1-1 and V is TRBV25-1; 7 bases are shared with TRBD1. V was pared by 11 bases and J by 3 bases, with 9 bases of the junction left unmatched. The germline V gene has CDR1 MGHDK and CDR2 SYGVNS. This CDR3 comprises 13 residues. The CDR3 region is CASGQGGDTEAFF. In DNA, the CDR3 is TGTGCCTCGGGGCAGGGGGGGGACACTGAAGCTTTCTTT.

Only one count was recorded for this clone. The J gene is TRBJ1-1, the V gene TRBV25-1; D perhaps matches TRBD1 (6 bases). Trimming shortened V by 6 bases and J by 11 bases, and 22 bases separated the two germline ends. Per germline, CDR1 MGHDK and CDR2 SYGVNS. CDR3 size: 14 residues. The CDR3 is CASRADSSSHEAFF. The DNA of the CDR3 is TGTGCCAGCAGAGCGGACAGCTCTTCACATGAGGCTTTCTTT.

The rearrangement uses TRBV5-1 and TRBJ2-3, with 8 bases aligning to TRBD1. J gave up 5 bases and V 7 bases, and 6 bases lay outside the gene matches. The CDR3 length is 13 residues. Per germline, CDR1 SGHRS and CDR2 YFSETQ. As DNA, the CDR3 is TGCGCCAGCGGACAGGGCGGGGAAGATACGCAGTATTTT. Amino acids: CASGQGGEDTQYF.

As DNA, the CDR3 is TGTGCCAGCAGTGATCCGAGCGGGAAGGCAGATACGCAGTATTTT. Translating it yields CASSDPSGKADTQYF. V and J are TRBV2 and TRBJ2-3; 7 positions match TRBD2. This CDR3 comprises 15 residues. V was clipped by 3 bases and J by 4 bases; unmatched bases: 7. CDR1 and CDR2 (germline): SNHLY, FYNNEI.

The V gene is TRBV6-5, the J gene TRBJ1-2; D is unclear. V was clipped by 0 bases and J by 4 bases, with 15 bases between them. This CDR3 is 16 amino acids long. Germline assignment: CDR1 MNHEY and CDR2 SVGAGI. CDR3 amino acids: CASSYSGRVRSYGYTF. The CDR3 coding sequence is TGTGCCAGCAGTTACTCAGGGAGGGTACGAAGCTATGGCTACACCTTC.

The genes are TRBV6-8 and TRBJ2-5, with D unclear. V was shortened by 6 bases and J by 0 bases, with 11 bases between the two germline ends. Per germline, CDR1 MNHGY and CDR2 SAAAGT. The CDR3 is 14 amino acids. As DNA, the CDR3 is TGTGCCAGCAGCCTGACCCAATACCAAGAGACCCAGTACTTC. Translation: CASSLTQYQETQYF.

The genes are TRBV12-5 and TRBJ1-2; D not certain. This CDR3 has 15 residues. The germline CDR1 and CDR2 sequences are LGHNT and FRNRAP. V lost 1 base, J lost 4 bases, and 13 bases lay in between. The chain's CDR3 is CASGLGRIPLYGYTF. The DNA of the CDR3 is TGTGCTAGTGGTTTGGGGCGGATTCCTCTCTATGGCTACACCTTC.

The chain carries TRBV6-5 and TRBJ2-1; 7 positions match TRBD1. V was pared by 0 bases and J by 4 bases, with 6 bases of the junction left unmatched. The CDR3 length is 16 residues. Germline V gene lookup returns CDR1 MNHEY and CDR2 SVGAGI. The DNA for the CDR3 is TGTGCCAGCAGTTACTCTGGCAGGGGGAATTACAATGAGCAGTTCTTC. As protein: CASSYSGRGNYNEQFF.

The chain is built from TRBV5-1 and TRBJ2-7; no firm D call. V was clipped by 0 bases and J by 2 bases, with 9 bases between them. CDR1 is SGHRS and CDR2 is YFSETQ in the germline V gene. This CDR3 is built from 14 residues. The CDR3 DNA sequence: TGCGCCAGCAGCTTGGAGGGATCAACCTACGAGCAGTACTTC. Protein product: CASSLEGSTYEQYF.

The J gene is TRBJ1-2, the V gene TRBV28, with D possibly being TRBD1 (6 bases). The germline gives CDR1 MDHEN, CDR2 SYDVKM. V dropped 3 bases and J dropped 4 bases, with 12 bases sitting between them. This CDR3 region has 14 residues. CDR3 sequence reads: CASSFGGAIYGYTF. The DNA of the CDR3 is TGTGCCAGCAGTTTCGGGGGGGCTATCTATGGCTACACCTTC.